This T cell receptor beta chain is drawn from a study of shared T cell receptors in the human thymus. Some clones are missing from TCRdb's copy, which holds only in-frame ones; the method was immunoSEQ multiplex PCR. The sample has 450,000 to 650,000 clones, around 78% seen once. The CDR3 loop spans 16 amino acids. The V gene's germline CDR1 is MNHEY and CDR2 SVGAGI. Trimming pared 0 bases from V and 2 bases from J, leaving 14 bases between. These data were likewise used in another study, on human thymus T cells.

The specimen sequenced was thymocytes. The sequence derives from a boy younger than two with a congenital heart defect. This chain joins TRBV6-5 and TRBJ2-7; D perhaps matches TRBD1 (6 bases). CDR3 in amino acids: CASSYSGAIFPYEQYF. DNA for the CDR3: TGTGCCAGCAGTTACTCGGGGGCTATTTTCCCCTACGAGCAGTACTTC.